This T cell receptor (beta chain) was sequenced during a study of preoperative IRX-2 immunotherapy in early breast cancer. Treatment of the sample: preoperative locoregional IRX-2 cytokine immunotherapy. Patients received preoperative, locoregional IRX-2 cytokine immunotherapy in a phase Ib study. Assay used: immunoSEQ multiplex PCR; TCRdb lists only in-frame clones, some missing. Of 55,000 to 70,000 clones in the sample, approximately 93% were seen once. The V and J ends lost 4 bases and 6 bases respectively, with 20 bases between them. CDR1 and CDR2 from the germline V gene are MGHDK and SYGVNS. The CDR3 is 16 residues long.

V gene TRBV25-1 combines with J gene TRBJ2-3, with a tentative D call TRBD1 (6 bases). The receptor was derived from a human donor with breast cancer. This specimen was acquired from a patient treated with IRX-2 immunotherapy. CDR3 residues: CASSALGRQDADTQYF. Written as DNA, the CDR3 is TGTGCCAGCAGTGCCCTTGGGAGACAGGATGCGGATACGCAGTATTTT. Drawing the rest from reference TRBV25-1 and TRBJ2-3, the complete variable domain is EADIYQTPRYLVIGTGKKITLECSQTMGHDKMYWYQQDPGMELHLIHYSYGVNSTEKGDLSSESTVSRIRTEHFPLTLESARPSHTSQYLCASSALGRQDADTQYFGPGTRLTVL.